A single sample gave rise to the 7 T cell receptor beta chains below, sequenced in a study of blood T cell repertoires in COVID-19. Using immunoSEQ multiplex PCR, the repertoire was profiled, and TCRdb retains in-frame clones only, with some absent. The sample gives about 170,000 clones, around 88% of which show up once; roughly 19% is in the top ten. What was sequenced was peripheral blood. These receptors all stem from a woman in her sixties or seventies who had recovered from COVID-19.

CDR3 loop: CASSSPGQGWREQYF. The CDR3 region has the DNA TGTGCCAGCAGTTCCCCGGGACAGGGCTGGAGGGAGCAGTACTTC. The V and J genes are TRBV27 and TRBJ2-7; 9 bases are shared with TRBD1. Germline-derived CDR1 and CDR2 are MNHEY and SMNVEV (reference sequence). The CDR3 is 15 residues long. With 4 bases clipped from V and 7 bases from J, the junction kept 11 bases outside the gene matches.

The chain carries TRBV18 and TRBJ2-3, with 13 positions matching TRBD2. Germline V lookup: CDR1 KGHSH, CDR2 LQKENI. The V segment lost 0 bases and the J segment 0 bases; nucleotides outside the gene matches: 15. The CDR3 runs to 22 residues. The CDR3 here is CASSPPPWGLAGYEFSTDTQYF. The CDR3 region has the DNA TGTGCCAGCTCACCACCCCCTTGGGGACTAGCGGGATATGAATTCAGCACAGATACGCAGTATTTT.

This sequence joins TRBV27 and TRBJ2-5; no definite D call. V was clipped by 4 bases and J by 3 bases, with 9 bases between them. CDR3 length: 13 amino acids. The germline V gene encodes CDR1 MNHEY and CDR2 SMNVEV (reference sequence). CDR3 DNA sequence: TGTGCCAGCAGTTATCTTCCTGAAGAGACCCAGTACTTC. This encodes CASSYLPEETQYF.

This sequence joins TRBV6-2 or TRBV6-3 and TRBJ2-7; 7 nucleotides agree with TRBD1. The CDR3 contains 14 residues. Germline lookup yields CDR1 MNHEY and CDR2 SVGEGT. V lost 0 bases to trimming and J lost 3 bases; unmatched junction nucleotides: 2. The CDR3 loop reads CASSYSRQGYEQYF. In DNA form, the CDR3 reads TGTGCCAGCAGTTACTCGCGACAGGGCTACGAGCAGTACTTC.

The rearrangement links TRBV28 to TRBJ2-3; 7 nucleotides agree with TRBD1. In germline, CDR1 is MDHEN, CDR2 SYDVKM. There are 14 residues in the CDR3. Losses at the gene ends were 6 bases for V and 1 base for J; bases not matched to a gene: 4. The CDR3 region is CASSNRGGTDTQYF. The CDR3 region has the DNA TGTGCCAGCAGCAACAGGGGCGGCACAGATACGCAGTATTTT.

This sequence joins TRBV28 and TRBJ2-3, with TRBD2 matching 12 bases. The junction had 16 bases not matched to a gene; V was cut back by 6 bases and J by 0 bases. This CDR3 has 20 residues. Per the germline V gene, CDR1 is MDHEN and CDR2 is SYDVKM. The chain's CDR3 is CASSLRRTSGAPTSTDTQYF. For the CDR3, the DNA is TGTGCCAGCAGCCTTAGGCGGACTAGCGGGGCTCCTACTAGCACAGATACGCAGTATTTT.

The rearrangement links TRBV7-2 to TRBJ2-5; D perhaps matches TRBD2 (6 bases). The CDR3 spans 13 residues. The germline V gene has CDR1 SGHTA and CDR2 FQGNSA. The ends were cut back, 0 bases at V and 4 bases at J, with 6 bases in the middle. For the CDR3, the DNA is TGTGCCAGCAGCTTAGCGCGGGGAGAGACCCAGTACTTC. It translates to CASSLARGETQYF.